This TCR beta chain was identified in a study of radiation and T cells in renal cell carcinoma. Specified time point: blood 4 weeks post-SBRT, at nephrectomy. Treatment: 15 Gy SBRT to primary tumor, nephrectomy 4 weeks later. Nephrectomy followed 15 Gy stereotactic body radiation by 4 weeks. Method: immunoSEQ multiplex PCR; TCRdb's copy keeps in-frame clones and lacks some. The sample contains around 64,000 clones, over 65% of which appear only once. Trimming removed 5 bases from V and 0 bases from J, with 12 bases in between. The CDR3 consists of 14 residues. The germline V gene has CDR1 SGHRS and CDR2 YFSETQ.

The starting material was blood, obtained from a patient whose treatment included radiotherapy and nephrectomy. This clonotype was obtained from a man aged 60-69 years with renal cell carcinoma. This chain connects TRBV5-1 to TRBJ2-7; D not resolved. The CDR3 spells CASSSGPNSYEQYF. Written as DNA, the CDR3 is TGCGCCAGCAGTTCCGGACCTAACTCCTACGAGCAGTACTTC.